This T cell receptor (beta chain) derives from a study of cytomegalovirus exposure and HLA in healthy donors. Study-wide findings and caveats: Some V segments (TRBV6-2 and TRBV6-3 among them) were excluded as indistinguishable. Cytomegalovirus-associated status was assigned to 164 TCR beta chains. High sensitivity and specificity were reportedly achieved when the classifier diagnosed cytomegalovirus status. The presence/absence work took it that sequencing depth was about the same across donors.

The PCR ran on 60 Vbeta and 13 Jbeta primers. Clones were sequenced by immunoSEQ multiplex PCR, and TCRdb holds only the in-frame ones, with some missing. The sample shows about 140,000 clones, around 80% of them seen only once. The CDR3 extends over 15 amino acids. Trimming left V 4 bases short and J 0 bases short, with 12 bases between. Germline V gene sequence: CDR1 ENHRY, CDR2 SYGVKD. With regard to this clone: Its antigen is not identified.

The gene calls are TRBV10-3 and TRBJ2-5; D is perhaps TRBD1 (5 bases). The TCR was taken from a man aged 40-50 years in good health and CMV-seronegative. The sequencing sample was made of PBMCs. CDR3 nucleotide sequence: TGTGCCATCAGTGTGGGGCCACCGTACCAAGAGACCCAGTACTTC. This encodes CAISVGPPYQETQYF.